The entry that follows covers one TCR beta chain sequence. Its antigen is not identified. Preparation of the TCRbeta library used unique molecular identifiers. One entry per CDR3 protein results from TCRdb running MiXCR on the PCR reads. The sample contains some 130,000 distinct CDR3 sequences, approximately 8.7% of which appear only once. The CDR3 runs 14 residues. V was pared by 2 bases and J by 1 base, with 4 bases of the junction left unmatched. The germline CDR1 and CDR2 sequences are DFQATT and SNEGSKA (reference sequence). The source of the sample is a study of T-cell reconstitution after alpha-beta-depleted transplantation in children. General observations from the study: It was newly produced T cells that mostly accounted for T-cell counts and diversity one year after transplant. Day-60 TCRbeta diversity that was high in some patients was derived from surviving recipient T cells and thymic progenitors. Several hundred expanded graft clones reportedly supplied alpha-beta T cells about two months after transplant.

Source: PBMCs, mostly from graft donor cells, taken 180 days after TCRalphabeta/CD19-depleted stem cell transplant. This chain connects TRBV20-1 to TRBJ2-5, with 7 bases lining up with TRBD1. This TCR derives from a girl younger than two who had a stem cell transplant for combined immunodeficiency, so the T cells may come from the graft donor. CDR3: CSARYGQAQETQYF. Here the CDR3 DNA reads TGCAGTGCTAGATACGGACAGGCCCAAGAGACCCAGTACTTC.